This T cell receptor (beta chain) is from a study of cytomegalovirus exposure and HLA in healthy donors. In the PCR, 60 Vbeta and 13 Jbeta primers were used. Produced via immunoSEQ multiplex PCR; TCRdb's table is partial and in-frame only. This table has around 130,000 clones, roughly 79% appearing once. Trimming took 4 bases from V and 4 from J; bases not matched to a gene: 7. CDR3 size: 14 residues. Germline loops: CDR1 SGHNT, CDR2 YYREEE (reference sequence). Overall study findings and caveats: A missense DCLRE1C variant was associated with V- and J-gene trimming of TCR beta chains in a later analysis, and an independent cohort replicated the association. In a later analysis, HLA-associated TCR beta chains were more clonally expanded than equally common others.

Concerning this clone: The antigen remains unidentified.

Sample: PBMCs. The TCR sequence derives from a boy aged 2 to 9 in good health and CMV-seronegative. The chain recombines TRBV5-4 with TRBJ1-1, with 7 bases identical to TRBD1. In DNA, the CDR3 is TGTGCCAGCAGCCCAACAGGGGTCCTCACTGAAGCTTTCTTT. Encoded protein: CASSPTGVLTEAFF.